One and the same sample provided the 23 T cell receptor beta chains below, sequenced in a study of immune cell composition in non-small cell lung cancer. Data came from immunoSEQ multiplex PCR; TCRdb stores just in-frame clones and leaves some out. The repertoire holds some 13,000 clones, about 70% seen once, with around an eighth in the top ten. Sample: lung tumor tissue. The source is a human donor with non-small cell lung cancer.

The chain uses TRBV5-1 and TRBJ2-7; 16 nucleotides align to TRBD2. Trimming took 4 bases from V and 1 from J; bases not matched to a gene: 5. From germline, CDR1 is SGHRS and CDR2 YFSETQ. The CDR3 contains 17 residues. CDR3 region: CASSPGLAGGLSYEQYF. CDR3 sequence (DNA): TGCGCCAGCAGCCCGGGACTAGCGGGAGGGTTGTCCTACGAGCAGTACTTC.

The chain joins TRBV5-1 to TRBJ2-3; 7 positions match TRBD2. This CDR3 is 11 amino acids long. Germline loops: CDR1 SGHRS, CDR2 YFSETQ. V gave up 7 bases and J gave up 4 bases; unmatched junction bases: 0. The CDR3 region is CASRGADTQYF. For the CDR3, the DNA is TGCGCCAGCCGGGGGGCAGATACGCAGTATTTT.

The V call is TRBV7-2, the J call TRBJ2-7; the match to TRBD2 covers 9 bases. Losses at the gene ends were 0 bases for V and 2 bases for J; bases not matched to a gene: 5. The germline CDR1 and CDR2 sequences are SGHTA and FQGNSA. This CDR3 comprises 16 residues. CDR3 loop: CASSLASGGSTYEQYF. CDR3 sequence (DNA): TGTGCCAGCAGCTTAGCGAGCGGGGGGTCAACCTACGAGCAGTACTTC.

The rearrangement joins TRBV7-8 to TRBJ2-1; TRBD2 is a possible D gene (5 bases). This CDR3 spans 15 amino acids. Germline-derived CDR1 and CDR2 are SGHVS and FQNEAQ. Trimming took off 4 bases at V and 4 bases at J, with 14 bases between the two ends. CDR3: CASSSSRAAYNEQFF. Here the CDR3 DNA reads TGTGCCAGCAGCTCTAGTAGAGCGGCGTACAATGAGCAGTTCTTC.

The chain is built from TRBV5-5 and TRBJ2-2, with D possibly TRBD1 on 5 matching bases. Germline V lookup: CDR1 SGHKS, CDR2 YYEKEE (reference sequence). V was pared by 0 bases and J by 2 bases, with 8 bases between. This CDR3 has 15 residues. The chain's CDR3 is CASSLVGENTGELFF. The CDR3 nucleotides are TGTGCCAGCAGCTTGGTAGGGGAAAACACCGGGGAGCTGTTTTTT.

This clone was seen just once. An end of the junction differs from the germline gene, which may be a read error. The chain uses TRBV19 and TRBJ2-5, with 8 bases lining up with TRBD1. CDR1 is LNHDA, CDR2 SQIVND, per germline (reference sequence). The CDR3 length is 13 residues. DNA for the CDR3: TGTGCCACCAGGGACAGGAGAGAAGAGCCCCAGTACTTC. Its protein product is CATRDRREEPQYF.

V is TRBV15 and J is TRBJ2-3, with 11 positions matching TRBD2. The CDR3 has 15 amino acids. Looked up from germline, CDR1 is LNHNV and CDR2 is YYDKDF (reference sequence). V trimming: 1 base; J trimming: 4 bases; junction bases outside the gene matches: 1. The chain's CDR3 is CATSRGSGRADTQYF. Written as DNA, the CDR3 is TGTGCCACCAGCAGAGGTAGCGGGAGGGCAGATACGCAGTATTTT. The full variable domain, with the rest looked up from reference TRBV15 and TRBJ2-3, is DAMVIQNPRYQVTQFGKPVTLSCSQTLNHNVMYWYQQKSSQAPKLLFHYYDKDFNNEADTPDNFQSRRPNTSFCFLDIRSPGLGDTAMYLCATSRGSGRADTQYFGPGTRLTVL.

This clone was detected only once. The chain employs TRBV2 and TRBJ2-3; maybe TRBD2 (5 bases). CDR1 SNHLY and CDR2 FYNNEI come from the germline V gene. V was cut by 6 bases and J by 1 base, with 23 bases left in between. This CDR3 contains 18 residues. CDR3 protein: CASRLLASKRTGTDTQYF. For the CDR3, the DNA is TGTGCCAGCAGACTTCTAGCATCCAAACGGACCGGCACAGATACGCAGTATTTT.

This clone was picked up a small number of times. CDR3: CASSTDRRFYGYTF. CDR3 bases: TGTGCCAGTAGCACCGACAGGAGATTCTATGGCTACACCTTC. The chain links TRBV19 to TRBJ1-2; possible D gene TRBD1, 6 bases. Trimming took off 6 bases at V and 4 bases at J, with 15 bases between the two ends. CDR3 size: 14 residues. Germline-derived CDR1 and CDR2 are LNHDA and SQIVND (reference sequence).

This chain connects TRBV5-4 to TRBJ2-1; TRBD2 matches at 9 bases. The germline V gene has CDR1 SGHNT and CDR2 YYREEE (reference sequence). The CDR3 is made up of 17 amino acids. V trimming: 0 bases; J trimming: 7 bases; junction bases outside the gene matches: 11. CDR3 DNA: TGTGCCAGCAGCTTGGGGGTCAGCGCGGGGGGGTGGAATGAGCAGTTCTTC. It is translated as CASSLGVSAGGWNEQFF. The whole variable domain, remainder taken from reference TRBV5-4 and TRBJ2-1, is ETGVTQSPTHLIKTRGQQVTLRCSSQSGHNTVSWYQQALGQGPQFIFQYYREEENGRGNFPPRFSGLQFPNYSSELNVNALELDDSALYLCASSLGVSAGGWNEQFFGPGTRLTVL.

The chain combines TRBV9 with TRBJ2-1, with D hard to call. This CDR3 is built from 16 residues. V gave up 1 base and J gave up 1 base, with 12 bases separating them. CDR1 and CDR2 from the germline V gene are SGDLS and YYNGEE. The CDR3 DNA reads TGTGCCAGCAGCGTATCCCCAGACTTATCCTACAATGAGCAGTTCTTC. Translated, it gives CASSVSPDLSYNEQFF. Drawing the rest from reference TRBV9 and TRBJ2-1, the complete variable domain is DSGVTQTPKHLITATGQRVTLRCSPRSGDLSVYWYQQSLDQGLQFLIQYYNGEERAKGNILERFSAQQFPDLHSELNLSSLELGDSALYFCASSVSPDLSYNEQFFGPGTRLTVL.

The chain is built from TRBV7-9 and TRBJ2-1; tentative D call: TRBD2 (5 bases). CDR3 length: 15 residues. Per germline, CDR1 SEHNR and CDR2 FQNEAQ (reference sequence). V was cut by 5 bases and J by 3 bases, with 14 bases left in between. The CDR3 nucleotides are TGTGCCAGCAGCCTACTCTCGGGGAGCTACAATGAGCAGTTCTTC. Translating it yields CASSLLSGSYNEQFF.

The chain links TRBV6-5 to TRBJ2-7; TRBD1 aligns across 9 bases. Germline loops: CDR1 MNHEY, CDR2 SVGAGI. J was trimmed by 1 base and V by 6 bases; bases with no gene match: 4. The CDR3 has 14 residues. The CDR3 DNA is TGTGCCAGCAGGCGACAGGGGGGATCCTACGAGCAGTACTTC. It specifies CASRRQGGSYEQYF.

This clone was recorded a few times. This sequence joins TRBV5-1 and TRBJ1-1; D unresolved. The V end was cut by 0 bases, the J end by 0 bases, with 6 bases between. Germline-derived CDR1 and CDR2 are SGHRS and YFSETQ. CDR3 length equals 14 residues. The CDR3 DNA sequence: TGCGCCAGCAGCTTGGCTACCCTGAACACTGAAGCTTTCTTT. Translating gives CASSLATLNTEAFF.

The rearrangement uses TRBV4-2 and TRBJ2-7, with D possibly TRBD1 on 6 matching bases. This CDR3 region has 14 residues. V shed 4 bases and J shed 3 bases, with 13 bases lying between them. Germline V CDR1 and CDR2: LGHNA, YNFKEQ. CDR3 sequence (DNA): TGTGCCAGCAGCCGAGAGACAGGTAGCTACGAGCAGTACTTC. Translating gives CASSRETGSYEQYF.

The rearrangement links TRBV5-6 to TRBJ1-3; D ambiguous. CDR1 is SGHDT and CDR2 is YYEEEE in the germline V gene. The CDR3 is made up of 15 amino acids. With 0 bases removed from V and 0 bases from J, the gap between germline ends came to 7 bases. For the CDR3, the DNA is TGTGCCAGCAGCTTGGATGCCAGCTCTGGAAACACCATATATTTT. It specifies CASSLDASSGNTIYF.

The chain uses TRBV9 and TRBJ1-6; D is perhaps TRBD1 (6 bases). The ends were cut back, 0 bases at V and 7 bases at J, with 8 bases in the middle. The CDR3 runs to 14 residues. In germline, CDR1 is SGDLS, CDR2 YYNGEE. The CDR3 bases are TGTGCCAGCAGCGTAGGACAGGTAAATTCACCCCTCCACTTT. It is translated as CASSVGQVNSPLHF.

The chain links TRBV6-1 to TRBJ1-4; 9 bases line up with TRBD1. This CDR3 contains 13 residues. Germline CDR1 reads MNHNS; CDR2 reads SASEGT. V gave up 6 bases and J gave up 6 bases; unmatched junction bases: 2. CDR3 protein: CASSRDRDEKLFF. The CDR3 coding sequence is TGTGCCAGCAGCCGGGACAGGGATGAAAAACTGTTTTTT.

Here the CDR3 reads CASSGPSSYEQYF. The CDR3 DNA reads as TGTGCCAGCAGTGGGCCAAGTTCCTACGAGCAGTACTTC. The chain links TRBV6-1 to TRBJ2-7; D is undetermined. CDR3 length: 13 residues. The germline CDR1 and CDR2 sequences are MNHNS and SASEGT. Trimming took 4 bases from V and 1 from J, leaving 8 bases between them.

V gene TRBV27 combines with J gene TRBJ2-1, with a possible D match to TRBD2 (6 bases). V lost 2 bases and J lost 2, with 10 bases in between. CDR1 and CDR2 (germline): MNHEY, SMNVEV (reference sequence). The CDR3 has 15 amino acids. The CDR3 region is CASSLAGSAYNEQFF. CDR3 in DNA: TGTGCCAGCAGTTTAGCCGGGAGTGCCTACAATGAGCAGTTCTTC.

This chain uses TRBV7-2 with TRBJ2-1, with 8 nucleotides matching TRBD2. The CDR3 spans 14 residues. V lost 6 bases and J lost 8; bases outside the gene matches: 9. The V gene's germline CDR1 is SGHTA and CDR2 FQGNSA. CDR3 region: CASRFLGTSDEQFF. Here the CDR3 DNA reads TGTGCCAGCAGGTTCCTCGGGACTAGTGATGAGCAGTTCTTC.

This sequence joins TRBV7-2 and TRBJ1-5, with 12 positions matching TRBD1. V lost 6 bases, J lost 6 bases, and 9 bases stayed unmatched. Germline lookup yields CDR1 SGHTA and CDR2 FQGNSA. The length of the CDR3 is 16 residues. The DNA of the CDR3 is TGTGCCAGCAGTCCGGGGGGGACAGGGGGCGTTCAGCCCCAGCATTTT. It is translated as CASSPGGTGGVQPQHF.

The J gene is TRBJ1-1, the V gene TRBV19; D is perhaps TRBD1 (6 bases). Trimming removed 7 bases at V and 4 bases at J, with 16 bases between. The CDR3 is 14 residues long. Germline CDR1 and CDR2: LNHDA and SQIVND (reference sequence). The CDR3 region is CASIPGTISTEAFF. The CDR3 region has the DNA TGTGCCAGTATCCCCGGGACAATCTCCACTGAAGCTTTCTTT. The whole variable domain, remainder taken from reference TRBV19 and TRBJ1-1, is DGGITQSPKYLFRKEGQNVTLSCEQNLNHDAMYWYRQDPGQGLRLIYYSQIVNDFQKGDIAEGYSVSREKKESFPLTVTSAQKNPTAFYLCASIPGTISTEAFFGQGTRLTVV.